These 5 T cell receptor beta chains were all obtained from the same sample, sequenced in a study of T cell changes during pregnancy in multiple sclerosis. Repertoires were generated with immunoSEQ multiplex PCR, while TCRdb's copy carries only in-frame clones and drops some. The sample holds 65,000 to 95,000 clones, around 89% seen once. The sample in question was peripheral blood, obtained before pregnancy. These receptors were taken from a female donor with multiple sclerosis, enrolled in a pregnancy study.

The CDR3 sequence is CAISPEGSNQPQHF. In nucleotides, the CDR3 is TGTGCCATCAGTCCGGAGGGGAGCAATCAGCCCCAGCATTTT. The chain recombines TRBV10-3 with TRBJ1-5, with D perhaps TRBD1 (5 bases). The CDR3 has 14 residues. V was shortened by 5 bases and J by 1 base, with 9 bases between the two germline ends. Germline V gene lookup returns CDR1 ENHRY and CDR2 SYGVKD.

The V call is TRBV30, the J call TRBJ2-3; D not certain. The CDR3 has 11 amino acids. Trimming took 0 bases from V and 5 from J, leaving 3 bases between them. The germline gives CDR1 GTSNPN, CDR2 SVGIG (reference sequence). Here the CDR3 reads CAWSVLDTQYF. CDR3 coding DNA: TGTGCCTGGAGTGTCTTAGATACGCAGTATTTT.

The CDR3 loop reads CASSVTGWGNNEQFF. The CDR3, as DNA: TGTGCCAGCAGCGTAACAGGGTGGGGGAACAATGAGCAGTTCTTC. V and J are TRBV9 and TRBJ2-1; D is perhaps TRBD1 (6 bases). Germline CDR1 SGDLS, CDR2 YYNGEE. The CDR3 spans 15 residues. V dropped 1 base and J dropped 5 bases, with 13 bases sitting between them.

V and J are TRBV29-1 and TRBJ2-7, with TRBD1 as a possible D gene (5 bases). The V gene lost 1 base and the J gene lost 4 bases, with 14 bases spanning the gap. This CDR3 is built from 14 residues. Germline CDR1 is SQVTM and CDR2 is ANQGSEA. CDR3 DNA: TGCAGCGTTGAAGTTGGCAAGGGGTGGTACGAGCAGTACTTC. Protein: CSVEVGKGWYEQYF.

As DNA, the CDR3 is TGTGCCAGCAGCCAGCAGGGACAGGTCCTCTCCTACGAGCAGTACTTC. Translated, it gives CASSQQGQVLSYEQYF. The chain has TRBV4-2 and TRBJ2-7; 8 bases fit TRBD1. This CDR3 region has 16 residues. V trimming: 3 bases; J trimming: 0 bases; junction bases outside the gene matches: 7. Germline CDR1 LGHNA, CDR2 YNFKEQ.